The rows below give T cell receptor beta chains drawn from one sample of a study of Ad26.COV2.S vaccination and SARS-CoV-2 variants. The assay was immunoSEQ multiplex PCR, and TCRdb's table has in-frame clones only and misses some. The sample records more than 300,000 clones, 86% being singletons. The material was peripheral blood, obtained in a trial of Ad26.COV2.S vaccine versus placebo. Receptors originate from a person between 18 and 59 years old who received the Ad26.COV2.S COVID-19 vaccine or a placebo. Each CDR3 is given with its conserved first and last residue. Fields, in order: V gene, D gene, J gene, CDR3 DNA, CDR3 protein. D genes are given only for firm matches.

TRBV7-2,.,TRBJ2-1,TGTGCCAGCAGCGATACCCGGGGGGCAAGGGACTCAACATTGCAATTCTTC,CASSDTRGARDSTLQFF
TRBV15,.,TRBJ2-7,TGTGCCACCAGCAGAGAGAGGCAGGGTTACGAGCAGTACTTC,CATSRERQGYEQYF
TRBV9,.,TRBJ2-2,TGTGCCAGCAGCGTATATATCGCCGGGGAGCTGTTTTTT,CASSVYIAGELFF
TRBV4-3,.,TRBJ2-7,TGCGCCACCCCCTGGGCGACAGGCGGCAAGAGCTACGAGCAGTACTTC,CATPWATGGKSYEQYF
TRBV25-1,.,TRBJ1-3,TGTGCCAGCAGTGAATCTAGGAGGGGAACAGGAAACACCATATATTTT,CASSESRRGTGNTIYF
TRBV7-2,TRBD2,TRBJ2-7,TGTGCCAGCAGCTTAGGGGGGGGGAAGTACGAGCAGTACTTC,CASSLGGGKYEQYF
TRBV7-6,.,TRBJ2-1,TGTGCCAGCAGCTTATACGGGGGGCCTTACAATGAGCAGTTCTTC,CASSLYGGPYNEQFF
TRBV18,.,TRBJ2-2,TGTGCCAGCTCACCAATGAGAACCGGGGAGCTGTTTTTT,CASSPMRTGELFF
TRBV6-6,.,TRBJ1-5,TGTGCCAGCAGTTACGAAACGCAGCCCCAGCATTTT,CASSYETQPQHF
TRBV5-8,TRBD1,TRBJ1-3,TGTGCCAGCATTTTTGACAGGGCCTCTGGAAACACCATATATTTT,CASIFDRASGNTIYF
TRBV19,.,TRBJ2-3,TGTGCCAGTAGTATAGAGGGCTCGGGCACAGATACGCAGTATTTT,CASSIEGSGTDTQYF
TRBV30,.,TRBJ2-1,TGTGCCTGGGGGATGCGTGAGCAGTTCTTC,CAWGMREQFF